The next 6 T cell receptor beta chains were all read from a single sample in a study of T cells in women clearing cervical HPV infection. Here immunoSEQ multiplex PCR was the method, and the copy in TCRdb shows in-frame clones only, minus some. Its clone listing holds tens of thousands of clones. The sample consisted of blood buffy coat. The receptors here all came from a woman between 18 and 70 years old with a cervical HPV16 infection that either progressed to CIN3+ or cleared (not recorded which).

With regard to this clone: The CDR3 goes on 3 residues after the read ends, and that part is filled in from the germline J gene. The chain uses TRBV10-3 and TRBJ2-5; TRBD2 matches 13 bases. V was pared by 6 bases and J by 1 base, with 5 bases of the junction left unmatched. Germline lookup yields CDR1 ENHRY and CDR2 SYGVKD. The CDR3 consists of 16 residues. The DNA read from the CDR3 is TGTGCCATCAGCGGGGGGACTAGCGGGGTCCAAGAGACC. This gives the protein CAISGGTSGVQET. The entire CDR3 sequence reads CAISGGTSGVQETQYF.

Comment on this clone: The CDR3 is cut off 3 residues early in the read; its end comes from the germline J gene. This chain joins TRBV7-9 and TRBJ2-4; 7 nucleotides align to TRBD1. Germline V CDR1 and CDR2: SEHNR, FQNEAQ (reference sequence). This CDR3 comprises 13 residues. CDR3 amino acids: CASSEQGRQSQYF. The sequenced CDR3 bases are TGTGCCAGCAGTGAACAGGGGCGGCAGTCT.

Comment on this clone: Read data end 3 residues before the CDR3 end; the end is taken from the germline J gene. The chain is built from TRBV7-9 and TRBJ2-5, with 10 bases identical to TRBD2. Germline V lookup: CDR1 SEHNR, CDR2 FQNEAQ (reference sequence). The CDR3 is 15 residues long. V shed 3 bases, J shed 1 base, and the junction held 2 bases outside the gene matches. The CDR3: CASSFSGGAQETQYF. The CDR3 bases that were read are TGTGCCAGCAGCTTCAGCGGGGGGGCCCAAGAGACC.

Regarding this clone: The read terminates 3 residues before the CDR3 end, so the remaining end is supplied by the germline J gene. The chain joins TRBV5-1 to TRBJ1-4, with D maybe TRBD1 (5 bases). V lost 8 bases and J lost 0, with 8 bases in between. CDR1 and CDR2 (germline): SGHRS, YFSETQ. This CDR3 has 13 residues. CDR3 amino acids: CASRQPTNEKLFF. Partial CDR3 DNA: TGCGCCAGTCGACAGCCAACTAATGAAAAA.

A remark on this clone: The read stops 3 residues short of the end of the CDR3; the missing end is completed from the germline J gene. The chain has TRBV3-1 (or the pseudogene TRBV3-2) and TRBJ2-1; 8 bases line up with TRBD2. The CDR3 has 18 amino acids. In germline, CDR1 is LGHDT, CDR2 YNNKEL (reference sequence). V shed 3 bases and J 0 bases; nucleotides not matched to a gene: 10. The CDR3 loop reads CASSHLGSGGSSYNEQFF. The CDR3 DNA, read in part, is TGTGCCAGCAGCCACCTGGGAAGCGGGGGCAGCTCCTACAATGAG.

About this clone itself: Coverage ceases 3 residues before the CDR3 finishes, and the germline J gene fills in the end. The chain joins TRBV5-6 to TRBJ1-2; D gene unclear. Trimming removed 2 bases at V and 2 bases at J, with 10 bases between. This CDR3 is built from 14 residues. Germline lookup yields CDR1 SGHDT and CDR2 YYEEEE. The sequenced part of the CDR3 DNA is TGTGCCAGCAGCTTACCAGGAGTGAACTATGGC. Translated, it gives CASSLPGVNYG. Given in full, the CDR3 is CASSLPGVNYGYTF.